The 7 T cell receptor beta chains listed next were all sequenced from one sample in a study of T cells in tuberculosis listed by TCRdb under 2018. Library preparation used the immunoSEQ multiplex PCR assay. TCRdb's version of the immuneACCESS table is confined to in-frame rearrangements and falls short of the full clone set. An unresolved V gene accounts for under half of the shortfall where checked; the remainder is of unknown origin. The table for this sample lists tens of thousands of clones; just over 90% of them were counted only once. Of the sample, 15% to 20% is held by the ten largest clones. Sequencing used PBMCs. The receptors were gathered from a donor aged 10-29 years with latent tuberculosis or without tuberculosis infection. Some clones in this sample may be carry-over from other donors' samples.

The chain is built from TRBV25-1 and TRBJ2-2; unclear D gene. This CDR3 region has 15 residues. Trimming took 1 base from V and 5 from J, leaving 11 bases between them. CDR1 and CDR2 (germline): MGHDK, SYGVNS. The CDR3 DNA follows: TGTGCCAGCAGTGAATTCGCAGGTGTGACCGGGGAGCTGTTTTTT. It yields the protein CASSEFAGVTGELFF.

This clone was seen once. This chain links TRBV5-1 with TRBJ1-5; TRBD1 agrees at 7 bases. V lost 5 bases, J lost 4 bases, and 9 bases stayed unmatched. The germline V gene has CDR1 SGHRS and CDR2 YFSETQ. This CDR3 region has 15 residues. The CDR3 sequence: CASRPTGVGNQPQHF. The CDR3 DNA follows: TGCGCCAGCAGGCCCACAGGGGTGGGGAATCAGCCCCAGCATTTT.

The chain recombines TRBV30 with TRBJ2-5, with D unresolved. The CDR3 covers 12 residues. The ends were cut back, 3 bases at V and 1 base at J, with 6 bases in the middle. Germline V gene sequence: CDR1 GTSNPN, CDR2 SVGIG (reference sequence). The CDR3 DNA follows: TGTGCCTGGAGGCTAGGCCAAGAGACCCAGTACTTC. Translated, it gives CAWRLGQETQYF.

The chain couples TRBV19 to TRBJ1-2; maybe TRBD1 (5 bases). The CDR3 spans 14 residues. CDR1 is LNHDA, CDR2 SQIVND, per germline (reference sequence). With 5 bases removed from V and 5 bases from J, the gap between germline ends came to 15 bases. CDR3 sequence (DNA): TGTGCCAGTAGTGTCGGACAAATTGGTTATGGCTACACCTTC. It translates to CASSVGQIGYGYTF.

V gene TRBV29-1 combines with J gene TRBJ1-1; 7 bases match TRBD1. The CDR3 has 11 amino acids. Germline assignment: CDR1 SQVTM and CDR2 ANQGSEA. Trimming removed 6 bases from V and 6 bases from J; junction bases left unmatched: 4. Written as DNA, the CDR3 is TGCAGCGTCCTCAGGGGGGCTGAAGCTTTCTTT. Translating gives CSVLRGAEAFF.

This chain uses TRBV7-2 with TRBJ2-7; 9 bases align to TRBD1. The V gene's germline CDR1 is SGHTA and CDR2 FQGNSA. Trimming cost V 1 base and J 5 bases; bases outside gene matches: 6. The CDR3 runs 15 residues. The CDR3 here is CASSLGWGTGNEQYF. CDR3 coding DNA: TGTGCCAGCAGCTTAGGATGGGGGACAGGGAACGAGCAGTACTTC.

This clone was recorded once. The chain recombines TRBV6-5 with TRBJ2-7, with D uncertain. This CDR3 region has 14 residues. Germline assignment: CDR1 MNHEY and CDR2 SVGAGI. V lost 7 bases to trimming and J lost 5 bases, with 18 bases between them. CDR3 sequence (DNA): TGTGCCAGCACCCATCGGGTCTTTTCCCACGAGCAGTACTTC. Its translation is CASTHRVFSHEQYF.